Shown below are 29 T cell receptor beta chains from a single sample sequenced in a study of CD8+ T cells in alopecia areata. cDNA prepared by RNA extraction and subsequent reverse transcription served as the template for sequencing. Assay used: immunoSEQ multiplex PCR; TCRdb lists only in-frame clones, some missing. This sample carries roughly 150,000 clones, 55% to 65% of them seen once, and the ten largest clones take approximately 4.8%. The specimen sequenced was CD4+ T cells sorted from blood. The source of these receptors is a human donor in good health.

V is TRBV11-3 and J is TRBJ1-4, with a tentative D call TRBD1 (5 bases). V lost 4 bases, J lost 4 bases, and 16 bases lay in between. Germline CDR1 reads SGHNT; CDR2 reads YENEEA. The CDR3 contains 16 residues. CDR3 coding DNA: TGTGCCAGCAGCTCGCAGCTGGGACTTAGTAATGAAAAACTGTTTTTT. As protein: CASSSQLGLSNEKLFF.

In its sample, this clone was seen a few times. V gene TRBV19 combines with J gene TRBJ2-1; D gene ambiguous. Germline V lookup: CDR1 LNHDA, CDR2 SQIVND (reference sequence). The CDR3 loop spans 12 amino acids. Trimming left V 4 bases short and J 5 bases short, with 6 bases between. In DNA, the CDR3 is TGTGCCAGTAGTAAGACGAACAATGAGCAGTTCTTC. Amino acids: CASSKTNNEQFF.

The sample holds one count of this clone. Other DNA sequences from this sample encode an identical CDR3 as well. The chain uses TRBV30 and TRBJ1-5; 8 bases fit TRBD1. The V gene end was trimmed by 1 base and the J gene end by 7 bases; junction bases not matched to a gene: 3. CDR3 size: 13 residues. Germline V CDR1 and CDR2: GTSNPN, SVGIG (reference sequence). In DNA form, the CDR3 reads TGTGCCTGGAGTGGACAGGGGAGGCAGCCCCAGCATTTT. Protein product: CAWSGQGRQPQHF.

This clone was recorded once. The chain couples TRBV7-2 to TRBJ2-7; D possibly corresponds to TRBD1 (7 bases). With 5 bases removed from V and 2 bases from J, the gap between germline ends came to 22 bases. The CDR3 is made up of 17 amino acids. Germline CDR1 reads SGHTA; CDR2 reads FQGNSA. The CDR3 here is CASSQMPRGASTYEQYF. The CDR3 DNA reads TGTGCCAGCAGCCAGATGCCCAGGGGGGCATCAACCTACGAGCAGTACTTC.

The rearrangement joins TRBV18 to TRBJ2-7, with a weak D call TRBD2 (5 bases). There are 13 residues in the CDR3. V was trimmed by 5 bases and J by 6 bases, leaving 14 bases between them. In germline, CDR1 is KGHSH, CDR2 LQKENI. CDR3: CASSSNGRGEQYF. Written as DNA, the CDR3 is TGTGCCAGCTCATCAAACGGCCGGGGCGAGCAGTACTTC.

The chain recombines TRBV27 with TRBJ1-2; 9 bases map to TRBD1. The V and J ends lost 5 bases and 4 bases, in that order; junction bases with no gene match: 11. CDR3 length: 16 amino acids. Germline assignment: CDR1 MNHEY and CDR2 SMNVEV (reference sequence). As DNA, the CDR3 is TGTGCCAGCAGTCTTACCGGGACAGGGCCCTCCTATGGCTACACCTTC. It codes for CASSLTGTGPSYGYTF.

This clone was counted only a few times. The rearrangement links TRBV2 to TRBJ2-1; 12 nucleotides match TRBD2. The CDR3 sequence is 17 residues long. V shed 1 base and J 6 bases; nucleotides not matched to a gene: 7. Germline V CDR1 and CDR2: SNHLY, FYNNEI. CDR3 DNA sequence: TGTGCCAGCAGTGAAGGGACCGGACTAGCGGGACCCAATGAGCAGTTCTTC. This gives the protein CASSEGTGLAGPNEQFF.

Only a few counts were recorded for this clone. The V call is TRBV10-2, the J call TRBJ1-5; a weak D match, TRBD1 (5 bases). The CDR3 has 16 residues. V was trimmed by 1 base and J by 6 bases, leaving 16 bases between them. Germline-derived CDR1 and CDR2 are WSHSY and SAAADI. The CDR3 bases are TGCGCCAGCAGTGAGTTCTCCTTGGGGGGTAGTCAGCCCCAGCATTTT. This translates into CASSEFSLGGSQPQHF.

This chain joins TRBV5-1 and TRBJ2-4; D gene unclear. The germline CDR1 and CDR2 sequences are SGHRS and YFSETQ. This CDR3 region has 14 residues. The germline V and J ends were trimmed by 4 bases and 5 bases, with 13 bases remaining between them. The CDR3 spells CASSLSAYENIQYF. Written as DNA, the CDR3 is TGCGCCAGCAGCCTATCGGCGTACGAAAACATTCAGTACTTC.

This clone came up a few times. The sample has other DNA sequences that encode this CDR3 too. This chain connects TRBV29-1 to TRBJ2-3; TRBD2 matches at 7 bases. The V segment lost 3 bases and the J segment 5 bases; nucleotides outside the gene matches: 5. Germline CDR1 SQVTM, CDR2 ANQGSEA. CDR3 length equals 13 residues. CDR3 nucleotides: TGCAGCGTTGAGGCGGGAGTTGGAGATACGCAGTATTTT. Translated, it gives CSVEAGVGDTQYF.

The V gene is TRBV19, the J gene TRBJ2-3, with D unclear. The CDR3 has 14 residues. Trimming cost V 5 bases and J 2 bases, with 11 bases left between them. From germline, CDR1 is LNHDA and CDR2 SQIVND (reference sequence). CDR3 in amino acids: CASSRGIFTDTQYF. CDR3 DNA: TGTGCCAGTAGTCGCGGTATTTTCACAGATACGCAGTATTTT.

The V gene is TRBV6-5, the J gene TRBJ2-7, with 10 bases lining up with TRBD2. The CDR3 loop spans 14 amino acids. CDR1 MNHEY and CDR2 SVGAGI come from the germline V gene. V shed 6 bases and J 0 bases; nucleotides not matched to a gene: 2. CDR3 nucleotides: TGTGCCAGCAGGCGGACTAGCGGCTCCTACGAGCAGTACTTC. Translation: CASRRTSGSYEQYF.

The chain recombines TRBV25-1 with TRBJ1-3; 9 positions match TRBD1. The CDR3 has 17 residues. Looked up from germline, CDR1 is MGHDK and CDR2 is SYGVNS. The V segment lost 5 bases and the J segment 9 bases; nucleotides outside the gene matches: 17. The CDR3 DNA reads TGTGCCAGCAGTAGGACAGGGGACCAAAAAAAAAGGGGCACCATATATTTT. It encodes CASSRTGDQKKRGTIYF.

V is TRBV7-9 and J is TRBJ2-6; D is perhaps TRBD1 (5 bases). The V gene's germline CDR1 is SEHNR and CDR2 FQNEAQ (reference sequence). Trimming took off 5 bases at V and 0 bases at J, with 14 bases between the two ends. This CDR3 has 17 residues. CDR3 nucleotides: TGTGCCAGCAGCCCCAGGGAAATAATCTCTGGGGCCAACGTCCTGACTTTC. Encoded protein: CASSPREIISGANVLTF. The full variable domain, completed using reference TRBV7-9 and TRBJ2-6, is DTGVSQNPRHKITKRGQNVTFRCDPISEHNRLYWYRQTLGQGPEFLTYFQNEAQLEKSRLLSDRFSAERPKGSFSTLEIQRTEQGDSAMYLCASSPREIISGANVLTFGAGSRLTVL.

The chain links TRBV6-5 to TRBJ1-1; 9 bases align to TRBD1. The germline gives CDR1 MNHEY, CDR2 SVGAGI. The V gene end was trimmed by 5 bases and the J gene end by 4 bases; junction bases not matched to a gene: 2. The CDR3 is 13 amino acids. The CDR3 loop reads CASSKTGGTEAFF. The CDR3 DNA sequence: TGTGCCAGCAGTAAGACAGGGGGCACTGAAGCTTTCTTT.

The gene calls are TRBV5-1 and TRBJ2-7; D is perhaps TRBD1 (6 bases). Germline lookup yields CDR1 SGHRS and CDR2 YFSETQ. The CDR3 is 14 amino acids. The V gene lost 3 bases and the J gene lost 5 bases, with 15 bases spanning the gap. CDR3 in DNA: TGCGCCAGCAGCTCCTACCGGGACATCGACGAGCAGTACTTC. Amino acids: CASSSYRDIDEQYF.

The chain joins TRBV28 to TRBJ2-3, with TRBD2 matching 13 bases. Trimming at V came to 4 bases and at J to 2 bases, leaving 3 bases not matched to a gene. Germline assignment: CDR1 MDHEN and CDR2 SYDVKM. The CDR3 spans 16 residues. The CDR3 bases are TGTGCCAGCAGTTACGGACTAGCGGGGGACACAGATACGCAGTATTTT. Residues: CASSYGLAGDTDTQYF.

V is TRBV7-8 and J is TRBJ2-2; 7 bases agree with TRBD1. Germline V gives CDR1 SGHVS, CDR2 FQNEAQ. The CDR3 consists of 15 residues. Trimming removed 2 bases from V and 7 bases from J; junction bases left unmatched: 7. The CDR3 DNA sequence: TGTGCCAGCAGCTTACGGACAGGAGCTGGCGGGGAGCTGTTTTTT. It translates to CASSLRTGAGGELFF.

The V call is TRBV27, the J call TRBJ1-2, with 7 positions matching TRBD1. The V and J ends lost 0 bases and 1 base, in that order; junction bases with no gene match: 8. The CDR3 contains 17 residues. Germline CDR1 reads MNHEY; CDR2 reads SMNVEV (reference sequence). Written as DNA, the CDR3 is TGTGCCAGCAGTTTATCGTCTGGAGGGGGCGTTAACTATGGCTACACCTTC. Protein product: CASSLSSGGGVNYGYTF.

This clone occurred many times. The chain carries TRBV19 and TRBJ1-1; TRBD1 matches at 7 bases. CDR1 is LNHDA and CDR2 is SQIVND in the germline V gene (reference sequence). The trim removed 6 bases at V and 4 bases at J, leaving 11 bases unmatched. The CDR3 spans 15 residues. The CDR3: CASRPPGQTSTEAFF. The CDR3 DNA is TGTGCCAGTAGACCACCGGGACAGACTTCCACTGAAGCTTTCTTT.

The chain joins TRBV28 to TRBJ1-2; D is ambiguous. The CDR3 covers 12 residues. Germline V lookup: CDR1 MDHEN, CDR2 SYDVKM. Deletions cut 2 bases from V and 8 bases from J, with 9 bases between. The CDR3: CASSLQTKGYTF. The DNA for the CDR3 is TGTGCCAGCAGTTTACAGACAAAAGGCTACACCTTC.

The chain employs TRBV5-4 and TRBJ1-1; D ambiguous. The length of the CDR3 is 14 residues. Germline V gene sequence: CDR1 SGHNT, CDR2 YYREEE (reference sequence). The germline V and J ends were trimmed by 1 base and 4 bases, with 11 bases remaining between them. CDR3 in amino acids: CASSLIGRSTEAFF. CDR3 sequence (DNA): TGTGCCAGCAGCTTGATAGGGCGGAGCACTGAAGCTTTCTTT.

The chain is built from TRBV29-1 and TRBJ2-4, with a possible D match to TRBD2 (6 bases). The CDR3 length is 14 residues. Trimming shortened V by 6 bases and J by 6 bases, and 18 bases separated the two germline ends. Germline CDR1 is SQVTM and CDR2 is ANQGSEA. This CDR3 reads CSVAGRLSGNIQYF. CDR3 nucleotide sequence: TGCAGCGTGGCGGGACGTCTCAGCGGAAACATTCAGTACTTC.

Only a few counts were recorded for this clone. CDR3 bases: TGCGCCAGCAGCCGGGACGGGAACACTGAAGCTTTCTTT. This translates into CASSRDGNTEAFF. This chain uses TRBV5-1 with TRBJ1-1; D is perhaps TRBD1 (5 bases). The length of the CDR3 is 13 residues. V lost 4 bases and J lost 1, with 8 bases in between. CDR1 and CDR2 (germline): SGHRS, YFSETQ.

This sequence joins TRBV4-2 and TRBJ1-1, with 10 bases identical to TRBD1. V was clipped by 4 bases and J by 10 bases; unmatched bases: 15. Per germline, CDR1 LGHNA and CDR2 YNFKEQ. The CDR3 consists of 16 residues. The CDR3 loop reads CASSPPGGTGAVGAFF. CDR3 DNA: TGTGCCAGCAGCCCTCCCGGGGGGACAGGGGCAGTTGGAGCTTTCTTT.

This clone was seen a handful of times. This chain connects TRBV2 to TRBJ2-1; 14 nucleotides match TRBD2. This CDR3 has 16 amino acids. CDR1 is SNHLY, CDR2 FYNNEI, per germline. V lost 5 bases to trimming and J lost 6 bases; unmatched junction nucleotides: 6. CDR3 nucleotides: TGTGCCAGCAGTCCCGGACTAGCGGGGGGATCCAATGAGCAGTTCTTC. This gives the protein CASSPGLAGGSNEQFF. Variable domain in full (rest from reference TRBV2 and TRBJ2-1): EPEVTQTPSHQVTQMGQEVILRCVPISNHLYFYWYRQILGQKVEFLVSFYNNEISEKSEIFDDQFSVERPDGSNFTLKIRSTKLEDSAMYFCASSPGLAGGSNEQFFGPGTRLTVL.

Many counts were recorded for this clone. V usage is TRBV2 and J usage is TRBJ1-1; possibly TRBD1 for D (5 bases). V was pared by 4 bases and J by 11 bases, with 11 bases between. There are 11 residues in the CDR3. Germline V lookup: CDR1 SNHLY, CDR2 FYNNEI. The CDR3 reads CASSVTWDAFF. The CDR3 DNA is TGTGCCAGCAGTGTAACGTGGGACGCTTTCTTT.

This clone was found a few times. One end of the junction is discordant with germline, which a read error may explain. This chain joins TRBV30 and TRBJ1-2; the D is unclear. CDR1 is GTSNPN and CDR2 is SVGIG in the germline V gene (reference sequence). The CDR3 has 12 residues. The CDR3 coding sequence is TGTGCGTGGAACCCGAACACCTATGGCTACACCTTC. As protein: CAWNPNTYGYTF.

This chain links TRBV5-1 with TRBJ2-1, with D unresolved. The CDR3 is 12 amino acids. The V and J ends lost 4 bases and 6 bases respectively, with 8 bases between them. CDR1 is SGHRS and CDR2 is YFSETQ in the germline V gene. The CDR3 nucleotides read TGCGCCAGCAGCGTTGTTTTCAATGAGCAGTTCTTC. Its translation is CASSVVFNEQFF.